This T cell receptor beta chain was sequenced for a study of cytotoxic CD8 clonotypes in ibrutinib-treated CLL. On the study more broadly: Response sampling occurred after a median approximately eleven months of treatment (range 6 to 36).

TCRdb's table, derived via immunoSEQ multiplex PCR, lists solely in-frame clones and lacks some. This sample has approximately 200,000 clones, with over 55% found just once. The CDR3 sequence is 15 residues long. V was pared by 8 bases and J by 7 bases, with 24 bases between. CDR1 SNHLY and CDR2 FYNNEI come from the germline V gene. This clone was seen once. Sequenced here: PBMCs, sampled after 24 months of ibrutinib treatment. This TCR was sampled from a human donor with chronic lymphocytic leukemia. The V gene is TRBV2, the J gene TRBJ2-7; possibly TRBD1 or TRBD2 for D (7 bases each). This CDR3 reads CASSGGGGHIWEQYF. In DNA, the CDR3 is TGTGCCAGCTCAGGGGGGGGCGGACACATTTGGGAGCAGTACTTC. The full variable domain, with the rest looked up from reference TRBV2 and TRBJ2-7, is EPEVTQTPSHQVTQMGQEVILRCVPISNHLYFYWYRQILGQKVEFLVSFYNNEISEKSEIFDDQFSVERPDGSNFTLKIRSTKLEDSAMYFCASSGGGGHIWEQYFGPGTRLTVT.